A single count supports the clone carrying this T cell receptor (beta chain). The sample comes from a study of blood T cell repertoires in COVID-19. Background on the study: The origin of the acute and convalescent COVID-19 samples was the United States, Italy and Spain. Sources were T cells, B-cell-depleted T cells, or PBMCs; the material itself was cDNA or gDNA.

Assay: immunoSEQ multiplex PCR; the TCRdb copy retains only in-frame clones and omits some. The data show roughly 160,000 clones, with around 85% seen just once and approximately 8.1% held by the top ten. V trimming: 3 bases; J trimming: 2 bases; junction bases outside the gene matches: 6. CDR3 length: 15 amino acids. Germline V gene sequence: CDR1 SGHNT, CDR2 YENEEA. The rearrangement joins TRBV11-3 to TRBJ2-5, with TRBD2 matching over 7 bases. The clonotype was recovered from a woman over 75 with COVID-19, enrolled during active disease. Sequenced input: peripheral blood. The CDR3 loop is CASSLQGGIQETQYF. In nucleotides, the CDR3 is TGTGCCAGCAGCTTGCAGGGAGGGATACAAGAGACCCAGTACTTC.